This T cell receptor (beta chain) is from a study of T cells in Graves' hyperthyroidism and ophthalmopathy. V shed 7 bases and J shed 13 bases, with 28 bases lying between them. The germline V gene has CDR1 MNHNS and CDR2 SASEGT. The CDR3 totals 15 residues. RNA transcripts were the template for amplifying TCR beta CDR3 regions. First-round RT-PCR targeting the TCR CDR3 was performed with the HTBI primer set. From the multiplex PCR reads, TCRdb called clonotypes with MiXCR, one entry per CDR3 protein. This sample carries a few hundred thousand distinct CDR3 sequences, roughly 15% of them seen once, and the ten largest clones take around 31%. This clonotype was observed a few times.

Material for sequencing was blood. This clonotype was sampled from a woman aged 45-60 years with Graves' hyperthyroidism that later progressed to Graves' ophthalmopathy. The chain has TRBV6-1 and TRBJ1-2; the D gene is possibly TRBD1 (6 bases). CDR3 amino acids: CASTPRKGTLEGGTF. DNA for the CDR3: TGTGCCAGCACCCCACGAAAAGGGACGCTCGAGGGGGGCACCTTC.